What follows are 30 T cell receptor beta chains derived from one specimen sequenced in a study of cytomegalovirus exposure and HLA in healthy donors. 13 Jbeta primers and 60 Vbeta primers were used for the PCR. The method was immunoSEQ multiplex PCR; TCRdb's version includes in-frame clones alone and lacks a portion of them. The sample holds some 190,000 clones, 80% to 90% seen once. Source material: PBMCs. These receptors all stem from a man aged 40-49 years in good health and CMV-seropositive.

The chain carries TRBV7-8 and TRBJ2-5; TRBD1 might be the D (5 bases). The tail of the sequence fits TRBJ2-7 better, so the J call may be wrong. This CDR3 comprises 13 residues. Germline V CDR1 and CDR2: SGHVS, FQNEAQ. For the CDR3, the DNA is TGTGCCAGCAGCAGTGACAGCTACTACGAGCAGTACTTC. As protein: CASSSDSYYEQYF.

This chain joins TRBV5-1 and TRBJ1-1; no clear D. Trimming pared 1 base from V and 2 bases from J, leaving 6 bases between. The CDR3 runs to 13 residues. Germline lookup yields CDR1 SGHRS and CDR2 YFSETQ. The CDR3 region is CASSLLYNTEAFF. CDR3 DNA: TGCGCCAGCAGCTTGTTGTATAACACTGAAGCTTTCTTT. Full variable domain (rest looked up from reference TRBV5-1 and TRBJ1-1): KAGVTQTPRYLIKTRGQQVTLSCSPISGHRSVSWYQQTPGQGLQFLFEYFSETQRNKGNFPGRFSGRQFSNSRSEMNVSTLELGDSALYLCASSLLYNTEAFFGQGTRLTVV.

This chain joins TRBV5-5 and TRBJ2-1; D is undetermined. Germline CDR1 SGHKS, CDR2 YYEKEE (reference sequence). V shed 1 base and J shed 2 bases, with 10 bases lying between them. The CDR3 covers 15 residues. CDR3 loop: CASSLSLVAYNEQFF. The DNA of the CDR3 is TGTGCCAGCAGCTTGAGTCTAGTCGCCTACAATGAGCAGTTCTTC.

The J gene is TRBJ2-7, the V gene TRBV7-2; a possible D gene is TRBD1 (6 bases). The CDR3 sequence is 15 residues long. The V end was cut by 3 bases, the J end by 7 bases, with 19 bases between. Germline CDR1 SGHTA, CDR2 FQGNSA. CDR3 bases: TGTGCCAGCAGCTTTACAGGGTTAAGCGGCAGAGAGCAGTACTTC. Translated: CASSFTGLSGREQYF.

The chain links TRBV19 to TRBJ2-7, with D possibly matching TRBD1 (5 bases). Germline-derived CDR1 and CDR2 are LNHDA and SQIVND (reference sequence). V shed 10 bases and J shed 7 bases, with 26 bases lying between them. This CDR3 has 15 residues. The CDR3 DNA reads as TGTGCCACGTCCTACGCCAGGGTAGGATCACGGGAGCAGTACTTC. This codes for CATSYARVGSREQYF.

CDR3 loop: CASSLRGLEGYTF. CDR3 bases: TGTGCCAGCAGCTTGCGGGGTCTTGAGGGCTACACCTTC. This chain connects TRBV5-5 to TRBJ1-2; no firm D call. The germline V gene has CDR1 SGHKS and CDR2 YYEKEE (reference sequence). V was shortened by 1 base and J by 8 bases, with 12 bases between the two germline ends. CDR3 length: 13 residues.

The J gene is TRBJ2-7, the V gene TRBV2; D is undetermined. V lost 6 bases and J lost 1, with 4 bases in between. Germline V gives CDR1 SNHLY, CDR2 FYNNEI. There are 11 residues in the CDR3. The CDR3: CASRQSYEQYF. The DNA of the CDR3 is TGTGCCAGCAGACAGTCCTACGAGCAGTACTTC.

The genes are TRBV7-2 and TRBJ2-1; D may be TRBD1 (5 bases). Trimming stripped 4 bases from V and 5 bases from J, with 18 bases between. This CDR3 has 16 amino acids. Per germline, CDR1 SGHTA and CDR2 FQGNSA. The CDR3 region is CASSSRQLNHHNEQFF. DNA for the CDR3: TGTGCCAGCAGCTCTAGACAGCTTAATCACCACAATGAGCAGTTCTTC.

The chain combines TRBV30 with TRBJ2-3; the match to TRBD2 covers 10 bases. CDR1 and CDR2 from the germline V gene are GTSNPN and SVGIG (reference sequence). Losses at the gene ends were 2 bases for V and 8 bases for J; bases not matched to a gene: 13. The CDR3 totals 16 residues. The CDR3 region has the DNA TGTGCCTGGAGTAGAGCTAGCGGGAGTCGGGGGGGTACGCAGTATTTT. This translates into CAWSRASGSRGGTQYF.

A note on this clone: One end of the junction is discordant with germline, which a read error may explain. The gene calls are TRBV2 and TRBJ2-3; 14 positions match TRBD2. CDR1 is SNHLY, CDR2 FYNNEI, per germline. The length of the CDR3 is 16 residues. The CDR3 nucleotides are TGTGCCGGCAGTGTTCGGACTAGCGGGAGGTCAGATACGCAGTATTTT. Its protein is CAGSVRTSGRSDTQYF.

V is TRBV30 and J is TRBJ2-2, with TRBD2 as a possible D gene (5 bases). Germline V gives CDR1 GTSNPN, CDR2 SVGIG (reference sequence). With 0 bases removed from V and 6 bases from J, the gap between germline ends came to 8 bases. The CDR3 loop spans 13 amino acids. The CDR3 nucleotides read TGTGCCTGGAGTGTACTAGGGTCCGGGGAGCTGTTTTTT. Encoded protein: CAWSVLGSGELFF. The entire variable domain, with the rest obtained from reference TRBV30 and TRBJ2-2, is as follows: SQTIHQWPATLVQPVGSPLSLECTVEGTSNPNLYWYRQAAGRGLQLLFYSVGIGQISSEVPQNLSASRPQDRQFILSSKKLLLSDSGFYLCAWSVLGSGELFFGEGSRLTVL.

The chain has TRBV19 and TRBJ1-2, with D uncertain. In germline, CDR1 is LNHDA, CDR2 SQIVND (reference sequence). V lost 6 bases and J 3 bases, leaving 23 bases between the germline ends. The CDR3 totals 17 residues. This CDR3 is CASSYIYYGGPDYGYTF. CDR3 nucleotide sequence: TGTGCCAGTAGCTATATTTACTATGGCGGGCCGGACTATGGCTACACCTTC.

The gene calls are TRBV6-5 and TRBJ1-4, with D perhaps TRBD1 (5 bases). The germline V and J ends were trimmed by 0 bases and 11 bases, with 16 bases remaining between them. CDR1 and CDR2 (germline): MNHEY, SVGAGI. The CDR3 covers 15 residues. The CDR3 sequence is CASSYSTAGFQKLFF. DNA of the CDR3: TGTGCCAGCAGTTACTCGACGGCAGGGTTCCAGAAACTGTTTTTT.

CDR3 sequence reads: CASSSIAGATNEQFF. In DNA form, the CDR3 reads TGCGCCAGCAGCTCAATAGCGGGAGCGACCAATGAGCAGTTCTTC. The chain couples TRBV5-1 to TRBJ2-1; 9 bases align to TRBD2. V was pared by 3 bases and J by 6 bases, with 7 bases of the junction left unmatched. The CDR3 loop spans 15 amino acids. Germline CDR1 SGHRS, CDR2 YFSETQ.

The rearrangement links TRBV28 to TRBJ1-2; 7 bases line up with TRBD1. Trimming removed 3 bases from V and 6 bases from J; junction bases left unmatched: 10. Per germline, CDR1 MDHEN and CDR2 SYDVKM. This CDR3 has 15 amino acids. The CDR3 protein is CASSLPDRDQNGYTF. The CDR3 DNA sequence: TGTGCCAGCAGTTTGCCCGACAGGGATCAAAATGGCTACACCTTC.

The V call is TRBV5-4, the J call TRBJ1-2; no definite D call. There are 14 residues in the CDR3. V lost 0 bases and J lost 6, with 12 bases in between. Germline-derived CDR1 and CDR2 are SGHNT and YYREEE (reference sequence). CDR3 DNA sequence: TGTGCCAGCAGCTTGGACAGCGGTTGGGATGGCTACACCTTC. As protein: CASSLDSGWDGYTF.

The gene calls are TRBV2 and TRBJ1-5, with TRBD1 identical over 8 bases. V trimming: 1 base; J trimming: 5 bases; junction bases outside the gene matches: 1. This CDR3 has 14 residues. Germline CDR1 is SNHLY and CDR2 is FYNNEI. CDR3 nucleotide sequence: TGTGCCAGCAGTGAAGGACAGGGGTATCAGCCCCAGCATTTT. This codes for CASSEGQGYQPQHF.

This chain links TRBV9 with TRBJ2-2; D possibly corresponds to TRBD1 (5 bases). The CDR3 spans 15 residues. V was pared by 4 bases and J by 3 bases, with 13 bases between. The germline V gene encodes CDR1 SGDLS and CDR2 YYNGEE. The CDR3 is CASSPGIAYTGELFF. The CDR3 DNA follows: TGTGCCAGCAGCCCAGGGATCGCATACACCGGGGAGCTGTTTTTT.

Worth noting for this clone: An end of the junction differs from the germline gene, which may be a read error. This sequence joins TRBV7-9 and TRBJ1-1; D is perhaps TRBD1 (5 bases). Per the germline V gene, CDR1 is SEHNR and CDR2 is FQNEAQ (reference sequence). The CDR3 spans 11 residues. The CDR3 region has the DNA TGTTCCAGCGGCAGGGCCACTGAAGCTTTCTTT. Its protein product is CSSGRATEAFF.

This clone was seen only a few times. The V and J genes are TRBV28 and TRBJ1-3, with 8 bases aligning to TRBD1. Germline CDR1 and CDR2: MDHEN and SYDVKM. This CDR3 region has 18 residues. The V and J ends lost 6 bases and 4 bases, in that order; junction bases with no gene match: 17. The CDR3 DNA reads as TGTGCCAGCAGCCTCGGGACGGCAGGGGGCTGGAGAGGAAACACCATATATTTT. Its protein product is CASSLGTAGGWRGNTIYF.

The rearrangement joins TRBV5-4 to TRBJ1-2, with D possibly TRBD1 on 6 matching bases. Germline loops: CDR1 SGHNT, CDR2 YYREEE (reference sequence). The CDR3 contains 17 residues. V was clipped by 4 bases and J by 3 bases, with 22 bases between them. Here the CDR3 reads CASSRIGGRGGYYGYTF. CDR3 in DNA: TGTGCCAGCAGCCGCATAGGGGGGCGCGGGGGATACTATGGCTACACCTTC.

The genes are TRBV18 and TRBJ2-7, with 10 bases fitting TRBD1. The germline gives CDR1 KGHSH, CDR2 LQKENI. J was trimmed by 2 bases and V by 4 bases; bases with no gene match: 2. The CDR3 has 14 amino acids. CDR3 residues: CASSRGTGAYEQYF. The CDR3, as DNA: TGTGCCAGCTCACGCGGGACAGGGGCCTACGAGCAGTACTTC.

This clone showed up just once. This chain uses TRBV28 with TRBJ1-2, with D unresolved. The CDR3 totals 11 residues. Trimming shortened V by 10 bases and J by 8 bases, and 14 bases separated the two germline ends. Germline loops: CDR1 MDHEN, CDR2 SYDVKM. The DNA of the CDR3 is TGTGCCACTCAATTCGCGGAAGGCTACACCTTC. Amino acid sequence: CATQFAEGYTF.

A remark on this clone: Distinct nucleotide sequences in the sample also encode this CDR3. J is TRBJ2-7 and V is TRBV27; 7 bases agree with TRBD2. This CDR3 comprises 13 residues. V lost 3 bases to trimming and J lost 3 bases; unmatched junction nucleotides: 2. Per the germline V gene, CDR1 is MNHEY and CDR2 is SMNVEV (reference sequence). CDR3 bases: TGTGCCAGCAGTTTCGGGGGGTTCTACGAGCAGTACTTC. This sequence encodes CASSFGGFYEQYF.

V gene TRBV2 combines with J gene TRBJ1-5; 10 nucleotides align to TRBD1. The CDR3 extends over 15 amino acids. With V trimmed by 7 bases and J by 7 bases, 10 bases remained unmatched. Germline V gives CDR1 SNHLY, CDR2 FYNNEI. The CDR3 protein is CASNQDRGLSQPQHF. The CDR3 nucleotides read TGTGCCAGCAACCAAGACAGGGGGCTATCGCAGCCCCAGCATTTT.

V is TRBV6-1 and J is TRBJ1-2; maybe TRBD1 (5 bases). Trimming removed 4 bases at V and 4 bases at J, with 10 bases between. Per the germline V gene, CDR1 is MNHNS and CDR2 is SASEGT. CDR3 length equals 13 residues. CDR3 loop: CASSAGDGYGYTF. In nucleotides, the CDR3 is TGTGCCAGCAGTGCGGGGGATGGCTATGGCTACACCTTC.

The chain combines TRBV6-1 with TRBJ2-6; D may be TRBD1 (7 bases). This CDR3 is 15 amino acids long. V dropped 4 bases and J dropped 2 bases, with 9 bases sitting between them. From germline, CDR1 is MNHNS and CDR2 SASEGT. CDR3 nucleotide sequence: TGTGCCAGCAGTGGCGGGACAGCTGGGGCCAACGTCCTGACTTTC. Amino acids: CASSGGTAGANVLTF.

The rearrangement links TRBV27 to TRBJ2-3, with D possibly TRBD2 on 5 matching bases. Per germline, CDR1 MNHEY and CDR2 SMNVEV (reference sequence). The CDR3 spans 17 residues. Between the trimmed V and J ends, which lost 9 bases and 2 bases, there was a span of 24 bases. CDR3 nucleotide sequence: TGTGCCAGTCCAGGACCGAGGGTGGGTCGGGACACAGATACGCAGTATTTT. Protein sequence: CASPGPRVGRDTDTQYF.

V is TRBV11-2 and J is TRBJ2-5; no definite D call. The CDR3 is made up of 15 amino acids. From germline, CDR1 is SGHAT and CDR2 FQNNGV. V was trimmed by 5 bases and J by 1 base, leaving 14 bases between them. Here the CDR3 DNA reads TGTGCCAGCAGCCGCGGAGAAAGAGTCCAAGAGACCCAGTACTTC. Encoded protein: CASSRGERVQETQYF.

This rearrangement joins TRBV2 to TRBJ1-2; unclear D gene. CDR1 and CDR2 (germline): SNHLY, FYNNEI. The CDR3 totals 13 residues. V gave up 5 bases and J gave up 6 bases, with 13 bases separating them. The CDR3 sequence: CASSITEVDGYTF. CDR3 coding DNA: TGTGCCAGCAGTATTACAGAAGTCGATGGCTACACCTTC.